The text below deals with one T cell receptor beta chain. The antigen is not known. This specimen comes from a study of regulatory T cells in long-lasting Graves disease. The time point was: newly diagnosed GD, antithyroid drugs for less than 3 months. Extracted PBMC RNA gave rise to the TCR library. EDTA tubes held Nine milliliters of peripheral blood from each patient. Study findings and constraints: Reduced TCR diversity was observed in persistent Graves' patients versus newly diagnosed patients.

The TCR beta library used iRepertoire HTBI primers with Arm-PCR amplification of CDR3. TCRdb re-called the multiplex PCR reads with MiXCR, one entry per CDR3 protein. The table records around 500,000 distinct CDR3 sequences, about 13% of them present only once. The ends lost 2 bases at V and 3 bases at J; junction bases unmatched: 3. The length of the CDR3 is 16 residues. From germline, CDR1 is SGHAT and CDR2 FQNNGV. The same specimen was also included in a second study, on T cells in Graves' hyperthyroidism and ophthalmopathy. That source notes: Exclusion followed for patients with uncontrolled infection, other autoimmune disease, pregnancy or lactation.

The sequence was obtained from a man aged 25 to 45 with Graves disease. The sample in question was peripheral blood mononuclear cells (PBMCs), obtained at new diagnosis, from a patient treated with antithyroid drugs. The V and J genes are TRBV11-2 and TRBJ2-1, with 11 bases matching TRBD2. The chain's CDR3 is CASSLQGTSGYNEQFF. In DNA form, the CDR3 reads TGTGCCAGCAGCTTACAAGGGACTAGCGGCTACAATGAGCAGTTCTTC. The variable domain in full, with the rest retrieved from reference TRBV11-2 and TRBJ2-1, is EAGVAQSPRYKIIEKRQSVAFWCNPISGHATLYWYQQILGQGPKLLIQFQNNGVVDDSQLPKDRFSAERLKGVDSTLKIQPAKLEDSAVYLCASSLQGTSGYNEQFFGPGTRLTVL.